The 32 T cell receptor beta chains in this list originate from one sample, sequenced in a study of OX40 agonist ivuxolimab in advanced cancers. TCRdb's table, derived via immunoSEQ multiplex PCR, lists solely in-frame clones and lacks some. This sample carries 45,000 to 75,000 clones, over 65% of them seen once, and the ten largest clones take almost 1.5%. Specimen: CD4+ or CD8+ T cells sorted from blood, collected in a trial of the OX40 agonist ivuxolimab. These receptors all come from an adult with an advanced solid tumor such as melanoma, head and neck, liver or kidney cancer.

This clone qualifies as medium-sized. The V call is TRBV9, the J call TRBJ1-3, with D perhaps TRBD1 (5 bases). The CDR3 is 16 residues long. The V and J ends lost 7 bases and 0 bases respectively, with 17 bases between them. Germline CDR1 is SGDLS and CDR2 is YYNGEE. The CDR3 DNA follows: TGTGCCAGCGCCGGGGGAGGGGCCTTCTCTGGAAACACCATATATTTT. Its protein is CASAGGGAFSGNTIYF.

The V call is TRBV6-1, the J call TRBJ1-1, with 7 bases that match TRBD1. Germline loops: CDR1 MNHNS, CDR2 SASEGT. The CDR3 covers 15 residues. With V trimmed by 2 bases and J by 4 bases, 7 bases remained unmatched. Written as DNA, the CDR3 is TGTGCCAGCAGTGAAAAACCAGGGGGTGGCACTGAAGCTTTCTTT. It codes for CASSEKPGGGTEAFF.

The J gene is TRBJ1-2, the V gene TRBV5-6, with no clear D. The ends were cut back, 0 bases at V and 5 bases at J, with 11 bases in the middle. Germline loops: CDR1 SGHDT, CDR2 YYEEEE. The CDR3 contains 14 residues. The CDR3 sequence: CASSLGRRSYGYTF. In nucleotides, the CDR3 is TGTGCCAGCAGCTTGGGCAGGAGAAGTTATGGCTACACCTTC.

V is TRBV11-2 and J is TRBJ1-2, with D maybe TRBD1 (5 bases). Germline V CDR1 and CDR2: SGHAT, FQNNGV. V lost 3 bases, J lost 6 bases, and 11 bases lay in between. The CDR3 is 13 residues long. DNA of the CDR3: TGTGCCAGCAGCTTGGGGGGATACGATGGCTACACCTTC. Amino acids: CASSLGGYDGYTF.

The CDR3 is CASSRNTGELFF. The CDR3 DNA reads as TGTGCCAGCAGCCGGAACACCGGGGAGCTGTTTTTT. The genes are TRBV7-3 and TRBJ2-2; no clear D gene. With 5 bases removed from V and 1 base from J, the gap between germline ends came to 2 bases. This CDR3 spans 12 amino acids. CDR1 is SGHTA and CDR2 is FQGTGA in the germline V gene.

This chain joins TRBV5-4 and TRBJ1-2; D unclear. Germline V gene lookup returns CDR1 SGHNT and CDR2 YYREEE (reference sequence). V lost 4 bases and J 4 bases, leaving 17 bases between the germline ends. The CDR3 runs 15 residues. The CDR3 loop reads CASSLRSVLIYGYTF. DNA for the CDR3: TGTGCCAGCAGCCTTAGATCTGTCCTCATCTATGGCTACACCTTC.

CDR3 nucleotides: TGTGCCAGCAGTTTATCGGCTATCACAGATACGCAGTATTTT. This encodes CASSLSAITDTQYF. The J gene is TRBJ2-3, the V gene TRBV27, with D uncertain. The germline CDR1 and CDR2 sequences are MNHEY and SMNVEV (reference sequence). V was shortened by 0 bases and J by 2 bases, with 6 bases between the two germline ends. The CDR3 covers 14 residues.

The chain combines TRBV25-1 with TRBJ1-3, with TRBD1 identical over 7 bases. The CDR3 runs 15 residues. V shed 6 bases and J 0 bases; nucleotides not matched to a gene: 5. Per germline, CDR1 MGHDK and CDR2 SYGVNS. CDR3: CASSDRDGSGNTIYF. DNA of the CDR3: TGTGCCAGCAGCGACAGGGATGGCTCTGGAAACACCATATATTTT.

V and J are TRBV11-3 and TRBJ1-3; D remains unclear. The V gene's germline CDR1 is SGHNT and CDR2 YENEEA. Trimming took 3 bases from V and 2 from J, leaving 5 bases between them. The CDR3 is 13 residues long. Here the CDR3 DNA reads TGTGCCAGCAGCTTGAGGGCTGGAAACACCATATATTTT. Residues: CASSLRAGNTIYF.

The V and J genes are TRBV2 and TRBJ1-6; possibly TRBD1 for D (6 bases). The CDR3 runs 13 residues. Between the trimmed V and J ends, which lost 7 bases and 7 bases, there was a span of 11 bases. Germline CDR1 is SNHLY and CDR2 is FYNNEI. CDR3: CASTLRGNSPLHF. The CDR3 DNA sequence: TGTGCCAGCACCCTGAGGGGGAATTCACCCCTCCACTTT. Full variable domain (remainder filled in from reference TRBV2 and TRBJ1-6): EPEVTQTPSHQVTQMGQEVILRCVPISNHLYFYWYRQILGQKVEFLVSFYNNEISEKSEIFDDQFSVERPDGSNFTLKIRSTKLEDSAMYFCASTLRGNSPLHFGNGTRLTVT.

The chain employs TRBV4-1 and TRBJ2-5; D might be TRBD2 (5 bases). This CDR3 has 15 amino acids. Trimming removed 4 bases from V and 5 bases from J, with 17 bases in between. In germline, CDR1 is MGHRA, CDR2 YSYEKL. As DNA, the CDR3 is TGCGCCAGCAGCCCCCAGCAGGACTTCGGGGAGACCCAGTACTTC. Protein: CASSPQQDFGETQYF.

The chain combines TRBV12-2 with TRBJ1-2; the table gives TRBD1 as D, unverified against the DNA. TRBV12-2 is a recognized pseudogene. The CDR3 spans 13 residues. The CDR3 DNA follows: TGTGCAAGTCGCCCGGGACAGGTCGATGGCTACACCTTC. This gives the protein CASRPGQVDGYTF.

This clone was detected a few times. The CDR3 sequence is CASSSGTLVNHEQYF. The CDR3 DNA follows: TGCGCCAGCAGCTCGGGGACTCTTGTAAATCACGAGCAGTACTTC. The V call is TRBV5-1, the J call TRBJ2-7, with TRBD2 as a possible D gene (6 bases). This CDR3 has 15 amino acids. Germline V gene sequence: CDR1 SGHRS, CDR2 YFSETQ. The V gene lost 3 bases and the J gene lost 5 bases, with 18 bases spanning the gap. Variable domain in full (rest from reference TRBV5-1 and TRBJ2-7): KAGVTQTPRYLIKTRGQQVTLSCSPISGHRSVSWYQQTPGQGLQFLFEYFSETQRNKGNFPGRFSGRQFSNSRSEMNVSTLELGDSALYLCASSSGTLVNHEQYFGPGTRLTVT.

The chain employs TRBV5-1 and TRBJ2-1, with TRBD2 matching over 11 bases. From germline, CDR1 is SGHRS and CDR2 YFSETQ. The CDR3 spans 18 residues. V trimming: 3 bases; J trimming: 4 bases; junction bases outside the gene matches: 12. CDR3 DNA sequence: TGCGCCAGCAGCTCTATGCGCACCGGGACTAGCGGATACAATGAGCAGTTCTTC. Its translation: CASSSMRTGTSGYNEQFF.

The rearrangement links TRBV5-4 to TRBJ2-5; D perhaps matches TRBD1 (7 bases). This CDR3 is 16 amino acids long. V was shortened by 0 bases and J by 0 bases, with 12 bases between the two germline ends. Germline CDR1 and CDR2: SGHNT and YYREEE (reference sequence). The CDR3 loop is CASSLGAGGYQETQYF. CDR3 in DNA: TGTGCCAGCAGCTTGGGGGCAGGGGGGTACCAAGAGACCCAGTACTTC. Full variable domain (outside the CDR3, taken from reference TRBV5-4 and TRBJ2-5): ETGVTQSPTHLIKTRGQQVTLRCSSQSGHNTVSWYQQALGQGPQFIFQYYREEENGRGNFPPRFSGLQFPNYSSELNVNALELDDSALYLCASSLGAGGYQETQYFGPGTRLLVL.

This chain uses TRBV7-9 with TRBJ1-5; D is undetermined. The CDR3 consists of 14 residues. V was shortened by 1 base and J by 7 bases, with 11 bases between the two germline ends. The germline V gene encodes CDR1 SEHNR and CDR2 FQNEAQ (reference sequence). The CDR3 protein is CASSLEGTRQPQHF. CDR3 DNA sequence: TGTGCCAGCAGCTTAGAAGGAACCCGCCAGCCCCAGCATTTT.

This clone occurred once. The J gene is TRBJ2-1, the V gene TRBV9; 10 nucleotides match TRBD2. The CDR3 runs 14 residues. Per germline, CDR1 SGDLS and CDR2 YYNGEE. Trimming took 4 bases from V and 9 from J; bases not matched to a gene: 7. CDR3 protein: CASSSLAGVSEQFF. The CDR3, as DNA: TGTGCCAGCAGCTCCCTAGCGGGAGTTAGTGAGCAGTTCTTC.

This chain links TRBV5-1 with TRBJ2-1; TRBD1 might be the D (5 bases). CDR1 and CDR2 from the germline V gene are SGHRS and YFSETQ. The CDR3 spans 15 residues. The V gene lost 0 bases and the J gene lost 5 bases, with 12 bases spanning the gap. In nucleotides, the CDR3 is TGCGCCAGCAGCTTGGATGGACATCCTCACAATGAGCAGTTCTTC. Its translation is CASSLDGHPHNEQFF.

The chain uses TRBV11-3 and TRBJ2-7; D tentatively fits TRBD1 or TRBD2 (5 bases each). V was cut by 5 bases and J by 5 bases, with 19 bases left in between. CDR1 and CDR2 from the germline V gene are SGHNT and YENEEA. The CDR3 sequence is 15 residues long. The CDR3 reads CASSARVAGRHEQYF. As DNA, the CDR3 is TGTGCCAGCAGCGCCCGTGTGGCAGGGAGACACGAGCAGTACTTC.

V usage is TRBV11-3 and J usage is TRBJ2-5; TRBD2 matches 8 bases. The CDR3 sequence is 20 residues long. CDR1 SGHNT and CDR2 YENEEA come from the germline V gene. V trimming: 5 bases; J trimming: 4 bases; junction bases outside the gene matches: 24. This CDR3 reads CASSGGPNSVAGGKGETQYF. CDR3 coding DNA: TGTGCCAGCAGCGGGGGGCCTAATTCGGTGGCGGGAGGAAAGGGAGAGACCCAGTACTTC.

This sequence joins TRBV23-1 and TRBJ2-5; D possibly corresponds to TRBD2 (6 bases). TRBV23-1 is classed as an ORF, of uncertain function. Trimming took 3 bases from V and 5 from J, leaving 22 bases between them. The CDR3 consists of 17 residues. The CDR3: CASSHVRGGGNGETQYF. The DNA of the CDR3 is TGCGCCAGCAGTCATGTAAGGGGAGGCGGCAATGGGGAGACCCAGTACTTC.

Only a few counts were recorded for this clone. The V and J genes are TRBV25-1 and TRBJ1-1; no firm D call. Germline values: CDR1 MGHDK, CDR2 SYGVNS. The CDR3 loop spans 12 amino acids. Trimming took off 6 bases at V and 5 bases at J, with 10 bases between the two ends. The CDR3 bases are TGTGCCAGCAGGGATTGGAGGACTGAAGCTTTCTTT. It translates to CASRDWRTEAFF.

The J gene is TRBJ2-7, the V gene TRBV4-2; TRBD2 matches at 8 bases. The CDR3 runs to 17 residues. The V and J ends lost 0 bases and 0 bases, in that order; junction bases with no gene match: 7. Germline CDR1 and CDR2: LGHNA and YNFKEQ. The CDR3 is CASSQEVTGGLSYEQYF. The DNA for the CDR3 is TGTGCCAGCAGCCAAGAAGTAACGGGAGGGCTCTCCTACGAGCAGTACTTC.

This chain connects TRBV11-3 to TRBJ1-2; unclear D gene. CDR1 is SGHNT, CDR2 YENEEA, per germline. V lost 0 bases to trimming and J lost 8 bases, with 13 bases between them. The CDR3 runs 14 residues. DNA of the CDR3: TGTGCCAGCAGCTTAGAGGGTTCACCTATGGGCTACACCTTC. As protein: CASSLEGSPMGYTF.

J is TRBJ1-2 and V is TRBV19, with D possibly matching TRBD1 (5 bases). CDR1 LNHDA and CDR2 SQIVND come from the germline V gene (reference sequence). With 3 bases removed from V and 5 bases from J, the gap between germline ends came to 25 bases. CDR3 length: 18 amino acids. CDR3: CASSIPRQGYTLAYGYTF. The CDR3 coding sequence is TGTGCCAGTAGTATCCCGCGGCAGGGCTACACCTTGGCTTATGGCTACACCTTC.

This clone came up a few times. This rearrangement joins TRBV19 to TRBJ1-5, with D possibly matching TRBD1 (5 bases). CDR1 is LNHDA, CDR2 SQIVND, per germline (reference sequence). CDR3 length: 14 residues. V was trimmed by 3 bases and J by 4 bases, leaving 10 bases between them. CDR3 sequence (DNA): TGTGCCAGTAGTATGGGGCGGGGGAATCAGCCCCAGCATTTT. Its protein is CASSMGRGNQPQHF.

Only a few counts were recorded for this clone. The chain joins TRBV9 to TRBJ1-2; tentative D call: TRBD1 (6 bases). The length of the CDR3 is 14 residues. V was clipped by 1 base and J by 2 bases, with 9 bases between them. CDR1 is SGDLS, CDR2 YYNGEE, per germline. The CDR3 protein is CASSVRGVNYGYTF. The CDR3 nucleotides read TGTGCCAGCAGCGTAAGGGGGGTCAACTATGGCTACACCTTC.

The rearrangement uses TRBV7-2 and TRBJ1-5, with D possibly being TRBD1 (6 bases). Trimming took off 1 base at V and 3 bases at J, with 10 bases between the two ends. There are 15 residues in the CDR3. CDR1 and CDR2 from the germline V gene are SGHTA and FQGNSA. CDR3 nucleotides: TGTGCCAGCAGCTTAGAGACAGGCATCAATCAGCCCCAGCATTTT. Translating it yields CASSLETGINQPQHF.

The CDR3, as DNA: TGCGCCAGCAGCCCCGACAGGGGGCTAGGCTACACCTTC. Translation gives CASSPDRGLGYTF. V and J are TRBV4-3 and TRBJ1-2, with 10 bases fitting TRBD1. The CDR3 extends over 13 amino acids. With V trimmed by 4 bases and J by 8 bases, 4 bases remained unmatched. Looked up from germline, CDR1 is LGHNA and CDR2 is YSLEER.

A word on this clone: Within the sample, other DNA sequences also encode this same CDR3. The V call is TRBV5-1, the J call TRBJ1-2; D gene ambiguous. This CDR3 region has 13 residues. V was clipped by 0 bases and J by 2 bases, with 5 bases between them. Looked up from germline, CDR1 is SGHRS and CDR2 is YFSETQ. The CDR3 coding sequence is TGCGCCAGCAGCTTGGAGGGAAACTATGGCTACACCTTC. Translation gives CASSLEGNYGYTF. Filled out from reference TRBV5-1 and TRBJ1-2, the complete variable domain reads KAGVTQTPRYLIKTRGQQVTLSCSPISGHRSVSWYQQTPGQGLQFLFEYFSETQRNKGNFPGRFSGRQFSNSRSEMNVSTLELGDSALYLCASSLEGNYGYTFGSGTRLTVV.

This clone was detected only a few times. This sequence joins TRBV29-1 and TRBJ2-4; 8 bases line up with TRBD1. This CDR3 has 12 amino acids. CDR1 and CDR2 (germline): SQVTM, ANQGSEA. V shed 1 base and J 10 bases; nucleotides not matched to a gene: 3. The CDR3 is CSVEVGQGIQYF. For the CDR3, the DNA is TGCAGCGTTGAAGTCGGACAGGGTATTCAGTACTTC.

The rearrangement joins TRBV6-6 to TRBJ2-2; 11 positions agree with TRBD2. The germline CDR1 and CDR2 sequences are MNHNY and SVGAGI (reference sequence). V was pared by 7 bases and J by 7 bases, with 11 bases of the junction left unmatched. CDR3 length equals 16 residues. This CDR3 reads CASTVSSGRLNGELFF. As DNA, the CDR3 is TGTGCCAGCACCGTTTCTAGCGGGAGGCTTAACGGGGAGCTGTTTTTT.